The T cell receptor (beta chain) described here comes from a study of shared clonotypes between healthy human individuals. Study information: A couple of women and a few men aged 18 to 49 made up the donors.

It was at deep level that the assay was run. The data were produced by immunoSEQ multiplex PCR, yet TCRdb's version contains in-frame clones alone and is incomplete. The repertoire includes roughly 700,000 clones, roughly 70% of them detected once, and approximately 1.7% sits in the top ten. The sequencing sample was made of memory CD4+ T cells sorted from blood. Subset given: CD45RA-negative fraction. The sequence was collected from a woman younger than 45 in good health.

CDR3 DNA: TGTGCCAGCAGCTTATTTCTAGCGGGCGGGGAGCAGTTCTTC. This encodes CASSLFLAGGEQFF. V gene TRBV7-9 combines with J gene TRBJ2-1, with 8 nucleotides matching TRBD2. CDR1 is SEHNR, CDR2 FQNEAQ, per germline (reference sequence). CDR3 length equals 14 residues. Losses at the gene ends were 2 bases for V and 10 bases for J; bases not matched to a gene: 7.